A single sample is the source of the 27 T cell receptor beta chains below, sequenced in a study of blood T cells in healthy people across ages. Together with a sample-barcoded 5' primer, a J-beta primer mix was included in a second PCR lasting about 7 to 11 cycles. From the 5' RACE reads, TCRdb called clonotypes with MiXCR, one entry per CDR3 protein. The sample carries hundreds of thousands of distinct CDR3 sequences, around 54% recorded once. Sequenced sample: blood. These TCRs come from a man aged 60 to 75 in good health.

About this clonotype itself: The DNA is left out, because the CDR3 cannot be placed on it with certainty; the CDR3 is given as TCRdb lists it. The chain links TRBV7-9 to TRBJ2-7. The germline CDR1 and CDR2 sequences are SEHNR and FQNEAQ (reference sequence). The CDR3 length equals 16 residues, ends included. The CDR3: CASSLLGTFGMGAPYF.

The V call is TRBV20-1, the J call TRBJ2-7; D is undetermined. Trimming took off 3 bases at V and 0 bases at J, with 12 bases between the two ends. Germline loops: CDR1 DFQATT, CDR2 SNEGSKA (reference sequence). The CDR3 length is 14 residues. CDR3 coding DNA: TGCAGTGCTAGTAAGAGTTCGAGCTCCTACGAGCAGTACTTC. The encoded protein is CSASKSSSSYEQYF.

The CDR3 is CASSAGTGGYHEQYF. The CDR3, as DNA: TGTGCCAGCAGCGCTGGGACAGGGGGCTACCACGAGCAGTACTTC. The chain couples TRBV7-9 to TRBJ2-1; 12 nucleotides agree with TRBD1. The end of the DNA is better explained by TRBJ2-7, so the J call may be wrong. This CDR3 comprises 15 residues. CDR1 SEHNR and CDR2 FQNEAQ come from the germline V gene (reference sequence).

This clonotype has only a few counts. The chain employs TRBV29-1 and TRBJ2-5; the D is unclear. The V end was cut by 5 bases, the J end by 12 bases, with 16 bases between. The CDR3 runs 11 residues. Germline CDR1 reads SQVTM; CDR2 reads ANQGSEA. CDR3 DNA: TGCAGCGTTATAGTGGGCTCTGCGGAGTACTTC. Amino acids: CSVIVGSAEYF.

This rearrangement joins TRBV5-1 to TRBJ2-3, with D maybe TRBD1 (5 bases). The CDR3 contains 14 residues. V shed 6 bases and J shed 5 bases, with 16 bases lying between them. Germline V CDR1 and CDR2: SGHRS, YFSETQ. In DNA form, the CDR3 reads TGCGCCAGCACCCGTGGTGGGGCTAAAGATACGCAGTATTTT. Translated: CASTRGGAKDTQYF.

The chain links TRBV28 to TRBJ1-2; 7 positions agree with TRBD1. Per the germline V gene, CDR1 is MDHEN and CDR2 is SYDVKM. This CDR3 has 14 residues. J was trimmed by 4 bases and V by 4 bases; bases with no gene match: 6. The CDR3 coding sequence is TGTGCCAGCAGTTCCCGACAGGGCCCCTATGGCTACACCTTC. Protein product: CASSSRQGPYGYTF.

V usage is TRBV6-6 and J usage is TRBJ1-2; the match to TRBD1 covers 7 bases. V lost 7 bases and J lost 7; bases outside the gene matches: 3. In germline, CDR1 is MNHNY, CDR2 SVGAGI (reference sequence). The CDR3 is 11 residues long. CDR3 bases: TGTGCCAGCACAAACAGGGGTGGCTACACCTTC. Amino acid sequence: CASTNRGGYTF.

The CDR3 bases are TGCAGTGCTCTGGGACAGGGGTACGAGCAGTACTTC. Its translation: CSALGQGYEQYF. The chain recombines TRBV20-1 with TRBJ2-7, with 10 positions matching TRBD1. This CDR3 region has 12 residues. With 5 bases clipped from V and 4 bases from J, the junction kept 2 bases outside the gene matches. Germline V gene lookup returns CDR1 DFQATT and CDR2 SNEGSKA (reference sequence).

V is TRBV24-1 and J is TRBJ1-5; D unresolved. The CDR3 is 12 residues long. Trimming took 3 bases from V and 7 from J, leaving 6 bases between them. From germline, CDR1 is KGHDR and CDR2 SFDVKD. CDR3 sequence (DNA): TGTGCCACCAGTGATACGGGCCAGCCCCAGCATTTT. Its translation is CATSDTGQPQHF.

V gene TRBV27 combines with J gene TRBJ1-1, with D maybe TRBD1 (5 bases). V was clipped by 4 bases and J by 0 bases, with 15 bases between them. Germline lookup yields CDR1 MNHEY and CDR2 SMNVEV (reference sequence). The CDR3 sequence is 16 residues long. The CDR3 here is CASSSSPGRMNTEAFF. The DNA of the CDR3 is TGTGCCAGCAGTTCTTCCCCGGGACGGATGAACACTGAAGCTTTCTTT.

The sample holds a few counts of this clonotype. J is TRBJ2-7 and V is TRBV6-6; no definite D call. This CDR3 has 15 residues. Deletions cut 6 bases from V and 6 bases from J, with 21 bases between. The germline CDR1 and CDR2 sequences are MNHNY and SVGAGI (reference sequence). The CDR3 spells CASRGARLESLEQYF. CDR3 nucleotides: TGTGCCAGCAGAGGCGCCAGGCTAGAGTCCCTCGAGCAGTACTTC.

V is TRBV7-9 and J is TRBJ1-4; 8 bases align to TRBD1. Germline values: CDR1 SEHNR, CDR2 FQNEAQ (reference sequence). V lost 6 bases to trimming and J lost 8 bases; unmatched junction nucleotides: 5. The CDR3 extends over 13 amino acids. The CDR3 DNA reads TGTGCCAGCAGGACAGGGGAAAGCGAAAAACTGTTTTTT. It encodes CASRTGESEKLFF.

The chain is built from TRBV10-3 and TRBJ1-1; TRBD1 matches 7 bases. CDR1 ENHRY and CDR2 SYGVKD come from the germline V gene. The CDR3 totals 11 residues. With 10 bases clipped from V and 4 bases from J, the junction kept 3 bases outside the gene matches. This chain's CDR3 is CATQGVTEAFF. CDR3 sequence (DNA): TGTGCCACGCAGGGGGTCACTGAAGCTTTCTTT.

This clonotype has just one count. This chain uses TRBV5-1 with TRBJ1-1, with 10 bases aligning to TRBD1. CDR3 length equals 16 residues. Germline V gives CDR1 SGHRS, CDR2 YFSETQ. V dropped 4 bases and J dropped 0; count of bases not matched to a gene: 6. The CDR3 DNA sequence: TGCGCCAGCAGCCCCATGGGACAGGGGATGAACACTGAAGCTTTCTTT. Its translation is CASSPMGQGMNTEAFF.

The chain combines TRBV6-6 with TRBJ2-3, with 11 nucleotides matching TRBD2. The trim removed 3 bases at V and 2 bases at J, leaving 7 bases unmatched. The CDR3 totals 17 residues. Germline V gene lookup returns CDR1 MNHNY and CDR2 SVGAGI (reference sequence). The CDR3: CASSYPLAGGPTDTQYF. The CDR3 nucleotides are TGTGCCAGCAGTTATCCCCTAGCGGGGGGCCCCACAGATACGCAGTATTTT.

This clonotype has a count of ten or more. The CDR3 nucleotides are TGCAGTGCTAGAGGGATAGACGCCATGAACACTGAAGCTTTCTTT. Translated, it gives CSARGIDAMNTEAFF. This chain connects TRBV20-1 to TRBJ1-1; D not resolved. Germline CDR1 reads DFQATT; CDR2 reads SNEGSKA (reference sequence). This CDR3 is 15 amino acids long. Trimming pared 1 base from V and 0 bases from J, leaving 12 bases between.

The rearrangement joins TRBV4-1 to TRBJ1-2; weak D call: TRBD1 (5 bases). From germline, CDR1 is MGHRA and CDR2 YSYEKL. The CDR3 length is 16 residues. V lost 0 bases to trimming and J lost 4 bases, with 15 bases between them. The CDR3 DNA sequence: TGCGCCAGCAGCCAAGACGACAGAGGACCAAGCTATGGCTACACCTTC. This gives the protein CASSQDDRGPSYGYTF.

This clonotype came up a few times. This chain links TRBV9 with TRBJ2-5, with 7 bases lining up with TRBD2. This CDR3 region has 17 residues. Germline V gene data show CDR1 as SGDLS and CDR2 as YYNGEE. V lost 0 bases, J lost 4 bases, and 12 bases stayed unmatched. The CDR3: CASSVGHGGGPGETQYF. As DNA, the CDR3 is TGTGCCAGCAGCGTAGGTCATGGCGGGGGTCCCGGAGAGACCCAGTACTTC.

The rearrangement links TRBV6-6 to TRBJ1-5; 7 positions agree with TRBD1. Per germline, CDR1 MNHNY and CDR2 SVGAGI (reference sequence). The CDR3 loop spans 14 amino acids. The V and J ends lost 4 bases and 1 base, in that order; junction bases with no gene match: 1. The CDR3 nucleotides are TGTGCCAGCAGTTGGGGACAGAGCAATCAGCCCCAGCATTTT. It codes for CASSWGQSNQPQHF.

The rearrangement links TRBV2 to TRBJ2-7, with a weak D call TRBD1 (5 bases). The end of the DNA aligns better with TRBJ2-5, so the J call may be wrong. The CDR3 has 17 amino acids. Germline V lookup: CDR1 SNHLY, CDR2 FYNNEI. This chain's CDR3 is CASSVYGLQGQEETQYF. The CDR3 region has the DNA TGTGCCAGCAGTGTTTACGGGCTGCAGGGTCAGGAAGAGACCCAGTACTTC.

This clonotype was observed a single time. The chain has TRBV5-1 and TRBJ2-7; 10 bases align to TRBD1. The CDR3 has 14 residues. V was clipped by 4 bases and J by 5 bases; unmatched bases: 6. In germline, CDR1 is SGHRS, CDR2 YFSETQ. The CDR3 nucleotides are TGCGCCAGCAGCCCTGGGACAGGGGACAACGAGCAGTACTTC. Its protein product is CASSPGTGDNEQYF.

The rearrangement uses TRBV28 and TRBJ2-3, with 7 bases that match TRBD1. The germline CDR1 and CDR2 sequences are MDHEN and SYDVKM. V was clipped by 5 bases and J by 5 bases; unmatched bases: 13. The CDR3 totals 16 residues. CDR3 sequence (DNA): TGTGCCAGCAGTACCTCCCGACAGGGTTCCGTAGATACGCAGTATTTT. Translated: CASSTSRQGSVDTQYF.

The chain combines TRBV7-8 with TRBJ2-1, with a tentative D call TRBD1 (6 bases). CDR1 and CDR2 from the germline V gene are SGHVS and FQNEAQ. The V and J ends lost 2 bases and 9 bases respectively, with 14 bases between them. The CDR3 sequence is 14 residues long. Here the CDR3 DNA reads TGTGCCAGCAGCTTACTGTACAGGGTCGGTGAGCAGTTCTTC. It yields the protein CASSLLYRVGEQFF.

This clonotype was counted only a few times. V is TRBV6-5 and J is TRBJ2-6, with a weak D call TRBD2 (5 bases). This CDR3 has 18 amino acids. Germline V gene lookup returns CDR1 MNHEY and CDR2 SVGAGI. V was shortened by 0 bases and J by 3 bases, with 15 bases between the two germline ends. The CDR3 here is CASSYSRGSADGANVLTF. The CDR3 coding sequence is TGTGCCAGCAGTTACTCGAGAGGGTCCGCGGATGGGGCCAACGTCCTGACTTTC.

There are a few counts of this clonotype. V is TRBV20-1 and J is TRBJ2-3; the match to TRBD1 covers 7 bases. Germline V CDR1 and CDR2: DFQATT, SNEGSKA (reference sequence). The V segment lost 2 bases and the J segment 2 bases; nucleotides outside the gene matches: 4. The CDR3 has 14 residues. CDR3 residues: CSARPGQNTDTQYF. The CDR3 nucleotides read TGCAGTGCTAGACCGGGACAGAACACAGATACGCAGTATTTT.

This sequence joins TRBV28 and TRBJ1-4; TRBD1 might be the D (6 bases). Deletions cut 1 base from V and 5 bases from J, with 14 bases between. CDR1 MDHEN and CDR2 SYDVKM come from the germline V gene. The length of the CDR3 is 16 residues. The CDR3 reads CASSLSRQEINEKLFF. CDR3 bases: TGTGCCAGCAGTTTATCCCGACAGGAAATAAATGAAAAACTGTTTTTT.

The rearrangement links TRBV29-1 to TRBJ1-1; D is possibly TRBD1 (6 bases). The germline V and J ends were trimmed by 6 bases and 4 bases, with 15 bases remaining between them. The CDR3 is 13 residues long. CDR1 is SQVTM and CDR2 is ANQGSEA in the germline V gene. CDR3 bases: TGCAGCGTAGGGGGGCTGAGTGGCACTGAAGCTTTCTTT. It is translated as CSVGGLSGTEAFF.